This record covers a single T cell receptor (beta chain). Its antigen specificity is not known. No per-base quality is available; no much larger clone lies one base away. The source of the sample is a study of shared clonotypes between healthy human individuals (TCRdb year 2020). Context from the whole study: The cohort comprised a couple of women and three men aged 18 to 49 years. Each donor's leukapheresis produced roughly between roughly 0.85 and 9.5 billion PBMCs. To increase sequencing depth and limit assay-specific biases, TCR repertoire library preparation and sequencing were carried out by different laboratories using diverse techniques. Blood TCR repertoires of about 5 healthy adults were deeply sequenced to estimate repertoire size and the extent of clonotype sharing between individuals.

The donors were healthy, HIV-negative adults with no recently reported acute infections or vaccinations. Only Caucasian adults living in Nashville, Tennessee, USA were represented among the donors. For unsorted samples, some 87 million PBMCs were counted, and genomic DNA was extracted using the QIAamp DNA Blood Mini kit. Blood was collected by leukapheresis, and PBMCs were isolated by Ficoll-Histopaque density gradient centrifugation and then cryopreserved in liquid nitrogen vapor phase. TCR CDR3 regions were amplified from genomic DNA by multiplex PCR using the deep immunoSEQ assay. For each cell subset, the extracted genomic DNA was distributed evenly across all wells of several immunoSEQ 96-well plates, and each plate served as one replicate. For unsorted PBMC, around 310 ng of genomic DNA, equivalent to 30,000 to 35,000 T cell genomes, went into each replicate PCR. Ten immunoSEQ deep assay plates were used to sequence unsorted PBMC genomic DNA. Purified libraries were measured with a Qubit 3.0 fluorometer, size-checked on a Bioanalyzer 2100, and measured again with the KAPA Library Quantification kit. Each immunoSEQ 96-well plate was sequenced on its own single-read 150-cycle Illumina NextSeq 550 flow cell. As for the authors' bioinformatics: Because the immunoSEQ output included only junctional sequences and no quality scores, the filtering could not be the same as the filtering used for full-length reads. To assign V/J genes and CDR3, sequences were annotated against IMGT germline references using PyIR, a Python wrapper for IgBLAST v1.9. Reads were filtered out if the reads had weak V/J assignments (E-value above 1e-6), no CDR3, stop codons, out-of-frame junctions, or ambiguous translated residues. V3J clonotypes were defined as sequences sharing an identical inferred V gene, J gene, and CDR3 amino acid sequence. To compute the percentage overlap between repertoires, the number of shared unique clonotypes was divided by the size of the smaller repertoire. Richness of each repertoire was evaluated using RTK rarefaction, the Chao1 estimator, and Recon v2.1 estimates of unobserved clonotypes. TCRdb's version of the immuneACCESS table is confined to in-frame rearrangements and falls short of the full clone set. An unresolved V gene accounts for under half of the shortfall where checked; the remainder is of unknown origin. D and trimming were read from the DNA, whereas the V and J calls and clone size are those reported in that table. The sample table contains approximately 440,000 clones; only one count was recorded for 70% to 80% of them. Around 13% of the sample belongs to the ten largest clones.

The paper as a whole reports these results and caveats: Only blood was sampled, and tissue TCR repertoires likely differ from those in blood. Based on pairwise subsampling, the degree of clonotype sharing among donors was expected to be affected by sequencing depth. Because the study included only a small number of donors, the genetic and exposure-history diversity represented was limited.

What was sequenced was PBMCs. The receptor's source is a woman aged 40 to 50 in good health. Some clones in this sample may be carry-over from other donors' samples.

The CDR3 reads CASSSAQVTEQYF. In nucleotides, the sequence is TGTGCCAGCAGCTCAGCCCAGGTAACTGAGCAGTACTTC. This receptor chain uses TRBV7-8 and TRBJ2-7; the D gene identity is not certain. Cut back by 4 bases and 7 bases, the V and J ends lie 14 bases apart. The CDR3 has 13 amino acids, counting the end cysteine and phenylalanine. CDR3 DNA is the only sequence kept; it has 39 bases, read in frame from the first base. CDR1 and CDR2 are read off the germline V gene as SGHVS and FQNEAQ.